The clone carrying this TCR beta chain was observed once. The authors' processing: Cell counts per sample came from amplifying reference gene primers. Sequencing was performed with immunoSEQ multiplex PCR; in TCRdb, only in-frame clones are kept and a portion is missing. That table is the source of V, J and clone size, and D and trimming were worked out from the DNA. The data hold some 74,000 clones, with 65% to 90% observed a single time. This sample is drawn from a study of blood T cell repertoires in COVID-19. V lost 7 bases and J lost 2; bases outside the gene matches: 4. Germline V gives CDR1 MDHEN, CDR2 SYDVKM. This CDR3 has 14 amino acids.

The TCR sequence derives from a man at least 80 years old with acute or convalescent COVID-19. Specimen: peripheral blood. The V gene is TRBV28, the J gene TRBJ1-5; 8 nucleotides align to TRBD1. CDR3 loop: CASKGQAGNQPQHF. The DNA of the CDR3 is TGTGCCAGCAAGGGACAGGCGGGCAATCAGCCCCAGCATTTT.